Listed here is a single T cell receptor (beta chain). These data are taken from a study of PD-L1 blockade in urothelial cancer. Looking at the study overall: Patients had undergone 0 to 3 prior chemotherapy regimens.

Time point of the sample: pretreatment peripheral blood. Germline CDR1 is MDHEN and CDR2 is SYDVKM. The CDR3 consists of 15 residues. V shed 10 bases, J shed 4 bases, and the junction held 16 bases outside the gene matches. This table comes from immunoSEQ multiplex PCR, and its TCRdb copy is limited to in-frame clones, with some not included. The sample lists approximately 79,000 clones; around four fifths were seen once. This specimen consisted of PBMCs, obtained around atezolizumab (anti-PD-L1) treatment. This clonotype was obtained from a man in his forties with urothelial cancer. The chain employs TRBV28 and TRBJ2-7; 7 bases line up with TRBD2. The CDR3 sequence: CATGPAGASAYEQYF. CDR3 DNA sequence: TGTGCCACTGGACCTGCGGGAGCTTCTGCGTACGAGCAGTACTTC.